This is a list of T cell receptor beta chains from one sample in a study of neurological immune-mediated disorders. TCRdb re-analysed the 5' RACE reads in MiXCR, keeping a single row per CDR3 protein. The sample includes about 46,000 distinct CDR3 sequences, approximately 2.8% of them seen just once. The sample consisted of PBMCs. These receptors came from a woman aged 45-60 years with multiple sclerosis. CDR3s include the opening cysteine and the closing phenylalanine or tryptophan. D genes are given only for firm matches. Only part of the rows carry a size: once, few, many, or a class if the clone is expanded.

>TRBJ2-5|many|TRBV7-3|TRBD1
TGTGCCAGCAGCCCACAGGGGAGCGGGACCCAGTACTTC
CASSPQGSGTQYF
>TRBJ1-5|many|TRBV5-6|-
TGTGCCAGCAGCTTGGTTGGACAGCCCCAGCATTTT
CASSLVGQPQHF
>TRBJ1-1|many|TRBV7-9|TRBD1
TGTGCCAGCAGCTCACAGGGGGCTGGAGGGACTGAAGCTTTCTTT
CASSSQGAGGTEAFF
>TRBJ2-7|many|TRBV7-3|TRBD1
TGTGCCAGCAGCTTATATCCCATGGGACAGATCTCCTACGAGCAGTACTTC
CASSLYPMGQISYEQYF
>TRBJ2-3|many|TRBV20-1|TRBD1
TGCAGTGCTAGAGATCACAGGGGAGTAGGGGATACGCAGTATTTT
CSARDHRGVGDTQYF
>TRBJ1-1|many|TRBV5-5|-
TGTGCCAGCAGCTTGGGTCTGCAGTTCACTGAAGCTTTCTTT
CASSLGLQFTEAFF
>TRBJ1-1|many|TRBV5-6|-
TGTGCCAGCAGCTTAACGGTTGCAGGAATGAACACTGAAGCTTTCTTT
CASSLTVAGMNTEAFF
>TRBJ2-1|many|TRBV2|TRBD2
TGTGCCAGCAACCCTAGCGGGGGCCCATCCTACAATGAGCAGTTCTTC
CASNPSGGPSYNEQFF
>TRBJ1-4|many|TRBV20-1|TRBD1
TGCAGTGCCCACTCGGACAGGGTCTATGGTGAAAAACTGTTTTTT
CSAHSDRVYGEKLFF
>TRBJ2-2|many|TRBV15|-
TGTGCCACCAGCAGAGATCGGGGGTTCTCCGGGGAGCTGTTTTTT
CATSRDRGFSGELFF
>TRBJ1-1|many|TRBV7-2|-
TGTGCCAGCAGCTTAGCGGGAATCACTGAAGCTTTCTTT
CASSLAGITEAFF
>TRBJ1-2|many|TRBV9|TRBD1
TGTGCCAGCAACTCAGGGGGGGAAACCTATGGCTACACCTTC
CASNSGGETYGYTF
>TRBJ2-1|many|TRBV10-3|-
TGTGCCATCAGTGAGTCGGGCTCCCGCGGGAATGAGCAGTTCTTC
CAISESGSRGNEQFF
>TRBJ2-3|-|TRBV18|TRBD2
TGTGCCAGCTCACCTTCGACTAGCGGGGGGAGGATTGCGCAGTATTTT
CASSPSTSGGRIAQYF
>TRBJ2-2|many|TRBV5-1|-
TGCGCCAGCACTGCGGGGACGAACACCGGGGAGCTGTTTTTT
CASTAGTNTGELFF
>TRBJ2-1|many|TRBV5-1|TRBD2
TGCGCCAGCAGTATTAGCGGGACCGCCTGGAATGAGCAGTTCTTC
CASSISGTAWNEQFF
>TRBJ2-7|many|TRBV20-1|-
TGCAGTGCTAGAGGAGGAGAGTGGTTGTACGAGCAGTACTTC
CSARGGEWLYEQYF
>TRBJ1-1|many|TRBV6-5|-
TGTGCCAGCATCCGGGAGGGGGTGGTGACTGAAGCTTTCTTT
CASIREGVVTEAFF
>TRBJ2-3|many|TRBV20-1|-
TGCAGTGCTAGAGTCCGGACGGGAAGCACAGATACGCAGTATTTT
CSARVRTGSTDTQYF
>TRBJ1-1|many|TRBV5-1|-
TGCGCCAGCAGTTCCCAGGGGCACACTGAAGCTTTCTTT
CASSSQGHTEAFF
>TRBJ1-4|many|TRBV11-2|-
TGTGCCAGCAGCTCCCAGATGCATGAAAAACTGTTTTTT
CASSSQMHEKLFF
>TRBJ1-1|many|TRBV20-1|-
TGCAGTGCTAGAGATCGAGTTTCACAGGGATTAACTGAAGCTTTCTTT
CSARDRVSQGLTEAFF
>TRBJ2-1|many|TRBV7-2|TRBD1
TGTGCCAGCAGCACCGGACAGGGGGGCACCTACAATGAGCAGTTCTTC
CASSTGQGGTYNEQFF
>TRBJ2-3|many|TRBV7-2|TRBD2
TGTGCCAGCAGCTACCCAACTAGCGGGAGAGTCGATACGCAGTATTTT
CASSYPTSGRVDTQYF
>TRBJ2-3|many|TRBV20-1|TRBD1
TGCAGTGCAACCAGACAGGGAGTGCGCACAGATACGCAGTATTTT
CSATRQGVRTDTQYF
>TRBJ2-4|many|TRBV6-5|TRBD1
TGTGCCAGCAGCCGGACAGGGGGGAGCAAGAACATTCAGTACTTC
CASSRTGGSKNIQYF
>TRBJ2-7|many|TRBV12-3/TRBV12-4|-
TGTGCCACTGCGGGGTCAGGTAGCTCCTACGAGCAGTACTTC
CATAGSGSSYEQYF
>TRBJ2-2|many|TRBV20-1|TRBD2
TGCAGTGCTAGGACTAGCGAGAACACCGGGGAGCTGTTTTTT
CSARTSENTGELFF
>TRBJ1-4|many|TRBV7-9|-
TGTGCCAGCAGCTTTGGACGTGATGGTGAAAAACTGTTTTTT
CASSFGRDGEKLFF
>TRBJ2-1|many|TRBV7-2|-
TGTGCCAGCAGCTTAGCTTCTCTAGCGAATGAGCAGTTCTTC
CASSLASLANEQFF
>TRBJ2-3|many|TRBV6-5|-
TGTGCCAGCAGTTACGATGAGGGGATAGGGACAGATACGCAGTATTTT
CASSYDEGIGTDTQYF
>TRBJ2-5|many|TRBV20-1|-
TGCAGTGCTAGAGATTGGTCAGTTGAGGAGACCCAGTACTTC
CSARDWSVEETQYF
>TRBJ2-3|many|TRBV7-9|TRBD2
TGTGCCAGCAGCGCGGCCCGGACTGGAGCGGGAGGCTCAGATACGCAGTATTTT
CASSAARTGAGGSDTQYF
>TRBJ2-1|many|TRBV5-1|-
TGCGCCAGCAGCTTGGAAGCCCCGGGGTCCTCCTACAATGAGCAGTTCTTC
CASSLEAPGSSYNEQFF
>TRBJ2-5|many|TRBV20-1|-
TGCAGTGCTAGAGATGGGGCTAGGCCCTACCAAGAGACCCAGTACTTC
CSARDGARPYQETQYF
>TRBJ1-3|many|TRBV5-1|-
TGCGCCAGCAGCTTGACAGGGTGGACGTCTGGAAACACCATATATTTT
CASSLTGWTSGNTIYF
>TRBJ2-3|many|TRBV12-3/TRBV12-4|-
TGTGCCAGCAGTTTAGGAGACTACCAAGGGACAGATACGCAGTATTTT
CASSLGDYQGTDTQYF
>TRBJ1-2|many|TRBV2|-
TGTGCCAGCGGGCAGAGGGGTTGGGATGGCTACACCTTC
CASGQRGWDGYTF
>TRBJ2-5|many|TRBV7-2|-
TGTGCCAGCTCGGACCGACAGACCCAGTACTTC
CASSDRQTQYF
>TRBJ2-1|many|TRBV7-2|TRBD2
TGTGCCAGCAGCCCTCCGGGACTAGCGGGAGTGAATGAGCAGTTCTTC
CASSPPGLAGVNEQFF
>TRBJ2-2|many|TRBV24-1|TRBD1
TGTGCCACCAGTTACAGGGGGCAGGACGGGGAGCTGTTTTTT
CATSYRGQDGELFF
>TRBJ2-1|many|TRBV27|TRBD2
TGTGCCAGCAGTCAACTAGCGGGCAGCTCCTACAATGAGCAGTTCTTC
CASSQLAGSSYNEQFF
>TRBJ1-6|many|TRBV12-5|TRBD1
TGTGCTAGTGGTTTGGACCGACAGGGCCCGGGGTCACCCCTCCACTTT
CASGLDRQGPGSPLHF
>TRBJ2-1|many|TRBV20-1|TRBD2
TGCAGTGCTAGGGGACTAGCGGGAAAGGACAATGAGCAGTTCTTC
CSARGLAGKDNEQFF
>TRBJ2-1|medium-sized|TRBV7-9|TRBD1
TGTGCCAGCAGCTCGGACAGGGCAGGGAATGAGCAGTTCTTC
CASSSDRAGNEQFF
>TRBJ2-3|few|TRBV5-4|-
TGTGCCAGCAGACAATTGGGGCGGGGAACGCGCCCAGATACGCAGTATTTT
CASRQLGRGTRPDTQYF
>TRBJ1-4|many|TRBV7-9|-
TGTGCCAGCAGCCCCTCGATGGGCGGATTTAATGAAAAACTGTTTTTT
CASSPSMGGFNEKLFF
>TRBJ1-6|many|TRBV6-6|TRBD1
TGTGCCAGCATCGACAGGGCCAATTCACCCCTCCACTTT
CASIDRANSPLHF
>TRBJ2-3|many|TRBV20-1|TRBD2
TGCAGTGCCCGGCGAGCGGGGTACACAGATACGCAGTATTTT
CSARRAGYTDTQYF
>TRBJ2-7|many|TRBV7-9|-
TGTGCCAGCAGCTCCGGGGTCGGCGAGCAGTACTTC
CASSSGVGEQYF
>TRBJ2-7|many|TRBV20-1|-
TGCAGTGCTAAGGACTTCATGGTAGCCTCCTACGAGCAGTACTTC
CSAKDFMVASYEQYF
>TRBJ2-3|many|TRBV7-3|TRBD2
TGTGCCAGCAGACTGACTAGCGGGAACACAGATACGCAGTATTTT
CASRLTSGNTDTQYF
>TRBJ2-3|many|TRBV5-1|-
TGCGCCAGCAGACAGGGAAGCACAGATACGCAGTATTTT
CASRQGSTDTQYF
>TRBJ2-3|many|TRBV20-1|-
TGCAGTGCCGGAGGTCGGGGGCTCACAGATACGCAGTATTTT
CSAGGRGLTDTQYF